The subject of this entry is one T cell receptor (beta chain). Its antigen is as yet unknown. This sample is drawn from a study of cytomegalovirus exposure and HLA in healthy donors. Study conclusions and caveats: Sequencing depth across donors, presence/absence analyses assumed, was roughly uniform. A previous analysis found most TCR beta V segments productive roughly 90% or roughly 30% of the time.

Researchers ran the PCR with 60 Vbeta and 13 Jbeta primers. The data were produced by immunoSEQ multiplex PCR, yet TCRdb's version contains in-frame clones alone and is incomplete. The sample carries roughly 100,000 clones, 60% to 80% recorded once. CDR3 length: 15 residues. The germline V gene encodes CDR1 SGHDT and CDR2 YYEEEE. The sample comprised PBMCs. This chain links TRBV5-6 with TRBJ2-5, with 10 bases fitting TRBD2. The J call is uncertain, as TRBJ2-7 better fits the DNA end. The TCR sequence derives from a man aged 40-55 years in good health and CMV-seronegative. This CDR3 reads CASSLELAGVDEQYF. Here the CDR3 DNA reads TGTGCCAGCAGCTTGGAGCTAGCGGGGGTGGACGAGCAGTACTTC.